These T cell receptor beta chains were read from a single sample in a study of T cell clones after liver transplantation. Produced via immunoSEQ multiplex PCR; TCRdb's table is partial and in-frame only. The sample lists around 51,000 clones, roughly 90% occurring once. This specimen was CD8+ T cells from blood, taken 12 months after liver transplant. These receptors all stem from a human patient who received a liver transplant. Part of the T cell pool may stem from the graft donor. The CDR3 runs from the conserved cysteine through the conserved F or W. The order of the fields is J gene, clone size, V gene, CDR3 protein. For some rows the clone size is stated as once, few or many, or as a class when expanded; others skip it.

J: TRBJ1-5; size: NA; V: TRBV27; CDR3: CASRGHPTDAQHF
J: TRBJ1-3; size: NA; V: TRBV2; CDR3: CASREGGVGNTIYF
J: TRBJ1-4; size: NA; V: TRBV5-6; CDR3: CASSLASSEKLFF
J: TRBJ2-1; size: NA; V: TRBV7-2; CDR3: CASSLASIRERYYEQFF
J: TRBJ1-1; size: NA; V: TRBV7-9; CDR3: CASSLIRDREAFF
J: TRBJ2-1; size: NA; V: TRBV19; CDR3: CASQPQGSNEQFF
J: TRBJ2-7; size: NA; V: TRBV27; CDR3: CASNPLGRNDEQYF
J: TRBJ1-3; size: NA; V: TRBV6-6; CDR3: CASSYPSLNTIYF
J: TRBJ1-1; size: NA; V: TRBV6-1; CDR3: CASTAKGGWGSEAFF
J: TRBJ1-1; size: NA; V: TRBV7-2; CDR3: CASSTEDRGTRTEAFF
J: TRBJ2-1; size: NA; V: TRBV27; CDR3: CASSLWGGGITYNEQFF
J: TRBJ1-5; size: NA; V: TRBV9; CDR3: CASSVGHSSNQPQHF
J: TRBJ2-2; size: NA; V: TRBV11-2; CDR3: CASTQKPSTGELFF
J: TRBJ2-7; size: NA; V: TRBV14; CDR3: CASSQVGAYEQYF
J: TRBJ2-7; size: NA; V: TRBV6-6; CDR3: CASSGAGYEQYF
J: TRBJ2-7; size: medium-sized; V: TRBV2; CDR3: CASSGHEQYF
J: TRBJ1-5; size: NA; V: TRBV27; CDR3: CASSFQGGQPQHF
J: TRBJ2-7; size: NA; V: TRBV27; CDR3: CASSLSPFQFDPLYEQYF
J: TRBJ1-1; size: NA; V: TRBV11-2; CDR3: CASSPGQLNTEAFF
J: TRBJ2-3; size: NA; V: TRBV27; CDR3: CASSSLEAGASTDTQYF
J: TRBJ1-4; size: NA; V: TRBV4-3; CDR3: CASRDYGGTNEKLFF
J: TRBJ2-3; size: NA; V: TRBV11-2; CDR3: CASSLLAGVADTQYF
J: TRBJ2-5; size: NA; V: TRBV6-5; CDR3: CASSPSGGTGETQYF
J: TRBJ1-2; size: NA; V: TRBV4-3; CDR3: CASSQAGRPLYGYTF
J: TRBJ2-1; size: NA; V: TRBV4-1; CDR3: CASSQVRINEQFF
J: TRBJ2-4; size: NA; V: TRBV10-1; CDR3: CASRGGTGRAKNIQYF
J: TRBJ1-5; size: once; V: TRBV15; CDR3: CATSTRQGLNQPQHF
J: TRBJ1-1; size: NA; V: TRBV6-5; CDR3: CASSYREGPMGAFF
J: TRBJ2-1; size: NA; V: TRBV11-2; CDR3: CASSLAELYEQFF
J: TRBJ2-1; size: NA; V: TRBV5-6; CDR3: CASSLSLAGAIEQFF
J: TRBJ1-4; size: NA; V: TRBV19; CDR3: CASSMGQATNEKLFF
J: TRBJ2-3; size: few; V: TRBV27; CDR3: CASSLLADTQYF
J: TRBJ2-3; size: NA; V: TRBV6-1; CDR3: CASTQGRDSTDTQYF
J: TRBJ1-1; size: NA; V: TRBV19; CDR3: CATESGGAEAFF
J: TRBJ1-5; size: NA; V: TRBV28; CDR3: CASSLGQGFRQPQHF
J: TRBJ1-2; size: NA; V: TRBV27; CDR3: CASSLSSRERGLAF
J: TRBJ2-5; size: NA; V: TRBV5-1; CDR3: CASRGDTQETQYF
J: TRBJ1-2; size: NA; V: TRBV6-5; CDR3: CASLGGKDYGYTF
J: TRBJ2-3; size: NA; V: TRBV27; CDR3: CASSFVRPARTDTQYF
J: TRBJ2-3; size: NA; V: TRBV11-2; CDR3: CASSQQGSSTDTQYF
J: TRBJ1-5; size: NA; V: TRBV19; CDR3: CASSGNTWGTNQPQHF
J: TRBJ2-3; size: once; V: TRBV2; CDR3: CASKPSGITDTQYF
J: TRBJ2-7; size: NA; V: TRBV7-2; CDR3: CASSLGLDEQYF
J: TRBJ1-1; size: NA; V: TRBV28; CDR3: CASRRGLSEAFF
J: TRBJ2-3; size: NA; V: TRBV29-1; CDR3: CSADNTDTQYF
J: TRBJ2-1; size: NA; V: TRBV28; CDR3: CASSSLAGPQYYNEQFF
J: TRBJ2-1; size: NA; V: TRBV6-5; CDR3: CASSSQPGQGGFF
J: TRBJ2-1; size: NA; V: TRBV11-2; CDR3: CASSSVRAEQFF